The clone carrying this T cell receptor beta chain was observed a handful of times. Its specificity is unknown. This sample stems from a study of cytomegalovirus exposure and HLA in healthy donors. General study results and limits: The study listed roughly 160 cytomegalovirus-associated TCR beta chains.

The donors (healthy individuals) were bone marrow donors. The CDR3 is 17 amino acids. V shed 0 bases and J shed 0 bases, with 13 bases lying between them. Germline V gene sequence: CDR1 SGHDT, CDR2 YYEEEE. 13 Jbeta primers and 60 Vbeta primers were used for the PCR. TCRdb keeps only in-frame clones here, not all; method: immunoSEQ multiplex PCR. Of approximately 150,000 clones in the sample, approximately 80% were seen once. This sequence was found in a woman in her 40s in good health and CMV-seropositive. This chain uses TRBV5-6 with TRBJ2-4; perhaps TRBD2 as D (5 bases). Source material: PBMCs. CDR3 loop: CASSLGELSVAKNIQYF. As DNA, the CDR3 is TGTGCCAGCAGCTTGGGGGAGTTATCCGTAGCCAAAAACATTCAGTACTTC.